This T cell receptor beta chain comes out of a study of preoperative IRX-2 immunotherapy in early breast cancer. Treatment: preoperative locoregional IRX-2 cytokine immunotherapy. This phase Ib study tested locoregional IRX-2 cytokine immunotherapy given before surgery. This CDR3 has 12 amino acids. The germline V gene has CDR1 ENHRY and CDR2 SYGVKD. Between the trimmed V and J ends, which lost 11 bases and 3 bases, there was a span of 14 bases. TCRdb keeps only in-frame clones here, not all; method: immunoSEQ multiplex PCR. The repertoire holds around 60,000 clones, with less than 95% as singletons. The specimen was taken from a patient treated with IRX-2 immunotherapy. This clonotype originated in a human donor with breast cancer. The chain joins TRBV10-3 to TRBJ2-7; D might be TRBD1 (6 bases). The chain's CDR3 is CAVQGLYYEQYF. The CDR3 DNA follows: TGTGCCGTACAGGGTCTATACTACGAGCAGTACTTC.